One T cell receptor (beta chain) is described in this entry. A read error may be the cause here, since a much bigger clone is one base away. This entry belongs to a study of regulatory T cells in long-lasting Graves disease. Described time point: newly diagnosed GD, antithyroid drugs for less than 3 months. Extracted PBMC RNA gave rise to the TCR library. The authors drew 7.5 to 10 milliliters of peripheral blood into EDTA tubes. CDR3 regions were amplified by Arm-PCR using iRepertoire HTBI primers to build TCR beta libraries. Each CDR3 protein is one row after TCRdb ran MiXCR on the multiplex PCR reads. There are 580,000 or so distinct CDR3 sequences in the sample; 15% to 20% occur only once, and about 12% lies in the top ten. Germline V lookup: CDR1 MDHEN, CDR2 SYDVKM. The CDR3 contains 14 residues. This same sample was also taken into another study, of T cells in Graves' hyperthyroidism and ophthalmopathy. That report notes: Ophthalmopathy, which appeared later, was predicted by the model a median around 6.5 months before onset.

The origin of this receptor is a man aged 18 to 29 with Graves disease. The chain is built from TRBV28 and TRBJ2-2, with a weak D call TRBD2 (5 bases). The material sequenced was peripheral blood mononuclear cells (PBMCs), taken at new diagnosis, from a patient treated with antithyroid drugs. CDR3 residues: CAINPGGDIGELLF. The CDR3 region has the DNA TGTGCCATCAACCCAGGCGGAGATATCGGGGAGCTGCTTTTT.